This TCR beta chain stems from a study of cytomegalovirus exposure and HLA in healthy donors. Regarding the study as a whole: Rare TCR sequences predominated, though certain public TCRs were found in many donors. A later analysis linked a missense variant in DCLRE1C to the trimming of TCR beta V and J genes.

This clone was counted only a few times. The antigen is unknown. In germline, CDR1 is SEHNR, CDR2 FQNEAQ (reference sequence). The germline V and J ends were trimmed by 1 base and 2 bases, with 11 bases remaining between them. CDR3 length: 15 residues. Each of the donors was a healthy bone marrow donor. The primer mix had 60 Vbeta and 13 Jbeta primers. Method: immunoSEQ multiplex PCR; TCRdb's copy keeps in-frame clones and lacks some. The sample has around 150,000 clones, roughly four fifths seen once. The TCR comes from a man aged 35-49 years in good health and CMV-seropositive. The sequencing sample was made of PBMCs. V and J are TRBV7-9 and TRBJ1-1, with no clear D. As DNA, the CDR3 is TGTGCCAGCAGCTTAGTGTACGGGGTTAACACTGAAGCTTTCTTT. Amino acid sequence: CASSLVYGVNTEAFF. The full variable domain, in which reference TRBV7-9 and TRBJ1-1 provide the parts outside the CDR3, is DTGVSQNPRHKITKRGQNVTFRCDPISEHNRLYWYRQTLGQGPEFLTYFQNEAQLEKSRLLSDRFSAERPKGSFSTLEIQRTEQGDSAMYLCASSLVYGVNTEAFFGQGTRLTVV.